Below, 5 T cell receptor beta chains from the same sample are listed, as sequenced in a study of OX40 agonist ivuxolimab in advanced cancers. Produced via immunoSEQ multiplex PCR; TCRdb's table is partial and in-frame only. The sample includes roughly 86,000 clones, roughly 92% of them seen just once. The sample was CD4+ or CD8+ T cells sorted from blood, taken in a trial of the OX40 agonist ivuxolimab. The receptors were sampled from an adult with an advanced solid tumor such as melanoma, head and neck, liver or kidney cancer.

This chain joins TRBV5-1 and TRBJ2-1; 7 bases match TRBD1. The CDR3 totals 16 residues. The junction had 10 bases not matched to a gene; V was cut back by 1 base and J by 6 bases. The germline V gene has CDR1 SGHRS and CDR2 YFSETQ. The DNA for the CDR3 is TGCGCCAGCAGCTTGCTTGGGACCGGACAGGCCAATGAGCAGTTCTTC. Its protein product is CASSLLGTGQANEQFF. The entire variable domain, with the rest obtained from reference TRBV5-1 and TRBJ2-1, is as follows: KAGVTQTPRYLIKTRGQQVTLSCSPISGHRSVSWYQQTPGQGLQFLFEYFSETQRNKGNFPGRFSGRQFSNSRSEMNVSTLELGDSALYLCASSLLGTGQANEQFFGPGTRLTVL.

The V call is TRBV7-9, the J call TRBJ2-5, with D possibly being TRBD2 (7 bases). The CDR3 is 14 amino acids. Trimming stripped 0 bases from V and 7 bases from J, with 12 bases between. The germline gives CDR1 SEHNR, CDR2 FQNEAQ (reference sequence). The CDR3 sequence: CASSLAIRGATQYF. The CDR3 DNA is TGTGCCAGCAGCTTAGCGATTCGGGGGGCGACCCAGTACTTC. Full variable domain (rest looked up from reference TRBV7-9 and TRBJ2-5): DTGVSQNPRHKITKRGQNVTFRCDPISEHNRLYWYRQTLGQGPEFLTYFQNEAQLEKSRLLSDRFSAERPKGSFSTLEIQRTEQGDSAMYLCASSLAIRGATQYFGPGTRLLVL.

The V call is TRBV5-1, the J call TRBJ1-1; D unresolved. V was clipped by 5 bases and J by 1 base, with 9 bases between them. Germline assignment: CDR1 SGHRS and CDR2 YFSETQ. The CDR3 consists of 13 residues. The DNA of the CDR3 is TGCGCCAGCAGGCCCGGGCAGAACACTGAAGCTTTCTTT. Translation gives CASRPGQNTEAFF.

The chain has TRBV7-8 and TRBJ2-2; 8 nucleotides match TRBD1. Germline CDR1 is SGHVS and CDR2 is FQNEAQ. The CDR3 has 16 amino acids. The J segment lost 6 bases and the V segment lost 11 bases, leaving 17 bases of the junction unmatched. CDR3 sequence reads: CAATQGAGLVPGELFF. The CDR3 coding sequence is TGTGCCGCCACCCAGGGGGCGGGGTTAGTACCCGGGGAGCTGTTTTTT.

This chain links TRBV11-3 with TRBJ1-3; unclear D gene. Trimming took off 0 bases at V and 3 bases at J, with 6 bases between the two ends. The CDR3 runs to 14 residues. Germline V gene data show CDR1 as SGHNT and CDR2 as YENEEA. In DNA form, the CDR3 reads TGTGCCAGCAGCTTAGAAATCGGTGGAAACACCATATATTTT. Residues: CASSLEIGGNTIYF.